The present T cell receptor beta chain was sequenced within a study of OX40 agonist ivuxolimab in advanced cancers. Across the study: Partial response was recorded in three patients: one hepatocellular carcinoma and two cutaneous melanoma cases.

Sequenced by immunoSEQ multiplex PCR; TCRdb stores in-frame clones only, minus some. The table shows approximately 73,000 clones, with around 86% occurring only once. The clonotype was recovered from an adult with an advanced solid tumor such as melanoma, head and neck, liver or kidney cancer. The starting material was CD4+ or CD8+ T cells sorted from blood, obtained in a trial of the OX40 agonist ivuxolimab.

The CDR3 DNA is TGTGCCAGTATGGGATGGAATTCGGCGGGGGACTCCTACAATGAGCAGTTCTTC. It yields the protein CASMGWNSAGDSYNEQFF. The rearrangement uses TRBV19 and TRBJ2-1; TRBD2 agrees at 7 bases. This CDR3 is built from 18 residues. Germline loops: CDR1 LNHDA, CDR2 SQIVND (reference sequence). J was trimmed by 0 bases and V by 7 bases; bases with no gene match: 15.